A single T cell receptor beta chain is shown here with its context. Its specificity is not known. TCRdb called the 5' RACE reads again in MiXCR, with one record for every CDR3 protein. The table records approximately 620,000 distinct CDR3 sequences, under 9% of them present only once. These data come from a study of identical twins. Whole-study results and caveats: Memory repertoires lacked the insertion deficit that abundant cord blood beta clonotypes showed.

The germline CDR1 and CDR2 sequences are MNHEY and SVGEGT. This CDR3 has 15 amino acids. The junction had 7 bases not matched to a gene; V was cut back by 6 bases and J by 0 bases. The data were also submitted as part of a second study, on yellow fever vaccine responses in identical twins.

This rearrangement joins TRBV6-2 or TRBV6-3 to TRBJ2-5; 7 bases align to TRBD2. The sequenced sample was PBMCs. This receptor was obtained from a young woman in good health. In DNA, the CDR3 is TGTGCCAGCAGGGTGCTAGCGGCCAACCAAGAGACCCAGTACTTC. It translates to CASRVLAANQETQYF.